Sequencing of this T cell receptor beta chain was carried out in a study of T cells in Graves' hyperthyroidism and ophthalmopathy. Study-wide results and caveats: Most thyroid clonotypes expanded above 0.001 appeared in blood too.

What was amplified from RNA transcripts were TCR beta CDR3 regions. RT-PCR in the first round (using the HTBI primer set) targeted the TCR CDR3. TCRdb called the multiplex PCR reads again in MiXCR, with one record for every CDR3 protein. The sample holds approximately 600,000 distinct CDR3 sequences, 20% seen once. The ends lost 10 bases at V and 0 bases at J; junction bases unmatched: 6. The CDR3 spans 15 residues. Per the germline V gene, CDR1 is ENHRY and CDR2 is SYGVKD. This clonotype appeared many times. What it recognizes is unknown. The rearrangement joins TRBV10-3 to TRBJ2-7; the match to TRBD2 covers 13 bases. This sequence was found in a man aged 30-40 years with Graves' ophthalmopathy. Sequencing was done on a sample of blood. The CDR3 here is CATSRLAGGSYEQYF. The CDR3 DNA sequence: TGTGCCACCTCACGACTAGCGGGAGGCTCCTACGAGCAGTACTTC.